The sequence of this T cell receptor (beta chain) was determined in a study of T cells after yellow fever vaccination (dated by TCRdb to between 2018 and 2021). In the study overall: The SMART-Seq v4 Ultra Low Input RNA kit was used to prepare libraries from fractions with low cell numbers. To follow T-cell clones before and after both primary and booster YFV17D yellow fever vaccination, bulk TCR alpha and beta repertoires underwent longitudinal sequencing. The cohort comprised two healthy male donors, one aged 18 to 30 and one aged 30 to 40 years. Blood was drawn at multiple timepoints before and after primary and secondary immunization, with bulk PBMC replicates and cell subsets isolated.

Study-wide findings and limitations: FACS-sorted repertoires could contain abundant contaminating clonotypes from the bulk population, so computational filtering was required. The study included only a couple of donors, which limits how far the findings can be generalized. Compared with the primary T-cell response, the secondary T-cell response was faster but weaker, reaching its peak on day 5 rather than on day 15. After the booster, most clones that had expanded after primary vaccination were detected again (roughly 95% of CD4 and over 75% of CD8), suggesting broad maintenance of memory. A small share of clonotypes occurred in both CD4 and CD8 compartments, likely arising from convergent recombination.

Of note for this clonotype: Its antigen is currently not known. No quality values exist for individual bases; no much larger clone is one base distant.

The treatment or condition label, read with the paper, signifies: live attenuated yellow fever vaccine strain. A standard Ficoll-Paque protocol was used to isolate PBMCs from peripheral blood. Dynabeads CD4 and CD8 positive selection kits were used to isolate CD4 and CD8 T-cell fractions. RNA was extracted with TriZol from bulk PBMCs, CD4 and CD8 fractions, and dextramer-positive and dextramer-negative fractions. TCRdb lists the instrument as Illumina NovaSeq 6000. Synthesis of TCR cDNA relied on 5'RACE template switching, a step that introduced a universal primer site along with unique molecular identifiers. cDNA synthesis was primed from both the TCR alpha and TCR beta constant segments. Library amplification involved two PCR steps, and the second step added sample barcodes and sequencing adapters. Sequencing of the libraries was done on either Illumina HiSeq 2500 (2x100 bp) or NovaSeq (2x150 bp). The published analysis was carried out like this. MIGEC was used to demultiplex reads and collapse the reads into UMI consensus sequences, and MiXCR was used for V(D)J alignment. Vaccine-responding clonotypes were identified with edgeR using replicate PBMC samples, with FDR below 0.01 and a log2 fold change above 5 up to day 15 being required. Bulk clonotypes were assigned CD4 or CD8 identity according to which sequenced CD4 or CD8 repertoire held them at higher abundance. The public reads were reanalyzed by TCRdb: fastp trimming at Q25, MiXCR alignment, in-frame beta chains only. CDR3 protein duplicates are merged, each entry listing the most common genes and DNA. These V and J calls derive from TCRdb rather than the authors' analysis. Counted in this sample were about 120,000 distinct CDR3 sequences; under 9% of them appeared once. The top ten constitute roughly 43% of the sample.

The receptor comes from a man between 18 and 29 years old who received the YFV17D yellow fever vaccine. The sequences come from CD8+ T cells sorted from PBMCs, collected on the day of the yellow fever booster vaccination.

This receptor has the CDR3 CASSQALAGVSTDTQYF. The bases are TGTGCCAGCAGCCAAGCACTAGCGGGGGTCAGCACAGATACGCAGTATTTT. The chain is made from TRBV4-2 and TRBJ2-3; the junction holds 11 bases that match TRBD2. Here V drops 1 base and J drops 0 bases, and the junction holds 3 bases not matched to any gene. The CDR3 starts with the cysteine, ends with the phenylalanine, and has 17 residues. CDR3 DNA is the only sequence kept; it has 51 bases, read in frame from the first base. The germline V gene yields LGHNA for CDR1 and YNFKEQ for CDR2.